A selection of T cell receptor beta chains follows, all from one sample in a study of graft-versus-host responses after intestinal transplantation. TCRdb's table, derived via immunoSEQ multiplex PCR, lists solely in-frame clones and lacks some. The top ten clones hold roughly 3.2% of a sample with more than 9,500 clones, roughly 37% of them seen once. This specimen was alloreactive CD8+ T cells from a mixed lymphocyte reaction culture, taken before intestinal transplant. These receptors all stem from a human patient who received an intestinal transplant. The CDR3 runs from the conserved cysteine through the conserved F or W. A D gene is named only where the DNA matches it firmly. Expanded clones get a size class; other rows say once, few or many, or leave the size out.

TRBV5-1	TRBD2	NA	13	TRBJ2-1	TGCGCCAGCAGTTTTTCCCCGGGGGGTGAGCAGTTCTTC	CASSFSPGGEQFF
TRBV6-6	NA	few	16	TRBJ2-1	TGTGCCAGCAGGAACGGCGGGGTCAGCTCCTACAATGAGCAGTTCTTC	CASRNGGVSSYNEQFF
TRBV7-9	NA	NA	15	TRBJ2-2	TGTGCCAGCAGCTCGGGCCCAGAGAACACCGGGGAGCTGTTTTTT	CASSSGPENTGELFF
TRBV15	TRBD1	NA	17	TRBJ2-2	TGTGCCACCAGCAGCCCATCGGGACAGGGTCTCTCCGGGGAGCTGTTTTTT	CATSSPSGQGLSGELFF
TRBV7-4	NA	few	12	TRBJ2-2	TGTGCCAGCAGCTTAGACACCGGGGAGCTGTTTTTT	CASSLDTGELFF
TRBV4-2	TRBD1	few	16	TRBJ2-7	TGTGCCAGCAGCTCCCCAATGAGGACAGGCGCCTACGAGCAGTACTTC	CASSSPMRTGAYEQYF
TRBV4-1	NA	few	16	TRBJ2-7	TGCGCCAGCAGCCAAGGGGCGGGGACAGTCCAGGACGAGCAGTACTTC	CASSQGAGTVQDEQYF
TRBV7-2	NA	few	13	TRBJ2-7	TGTGCCAGCAGCTTAGGCAACGGCTACGAGCAGTACTTC	CASSLGNGYEQYF
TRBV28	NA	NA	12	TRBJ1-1	TGTGCCAACCCCCCGAGGAACACTGAAGCTTTCTTT	CANPPRNTEAFF
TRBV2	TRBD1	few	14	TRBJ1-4	TGTGCCAGCAGTTCCACAGGGGGCTTTGAAAAACTGTTTTTT	CASSSTGGFEKLFF
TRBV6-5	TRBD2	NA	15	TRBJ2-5	TGTGCCAGCACCATGGACCTAGCGGGACGAGAGACCCAGTACTTC	CASTMDLAGRETQYF
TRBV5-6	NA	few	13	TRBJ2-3	TGTGCCAGCAGTACCTTAGCGGCAGATACGCAGTATTTT	CASSTLAADTQYF
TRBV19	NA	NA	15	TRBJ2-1	TGTGCCAGTAGTATAGAGGCCGGACCGTACAATGAGCAGTTCTTC	CASSIEAGPYNEQFF
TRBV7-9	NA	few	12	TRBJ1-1	TGTGCCAGCAGCTTAGCCGGGAGAGAAGCTTTCTTT	CASSLAGREAFF
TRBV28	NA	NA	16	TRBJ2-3	TGTGCCAGCAGCCCCACCCGGGACTTCTACACAGATACGCAGTATTTT	CASSPTRDFYTDTQYF
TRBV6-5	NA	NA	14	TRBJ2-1	TGTGCCAGCAGTTACGTCCGTCGGAACAATGAGCAGTTCTTC	CASSYVRRNNEQFF
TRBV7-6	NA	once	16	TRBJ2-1	TGTGCCAGCAGCTTAGTCCAGGGAAACTCCTACAATGAGCAGTTCTTC	CASSLVQGNSYNEQFF
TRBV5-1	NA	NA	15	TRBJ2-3	TGCGCCAGCAGCTTTAGAGCGGGTGGCGACGGTACGCAGTATTTT	CASSFRAGGDGTQYF
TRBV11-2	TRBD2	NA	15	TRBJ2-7	TGTGCCAGCAGAGAATGGGCTAGCGGAGCTTACGAGCAGTACTTC	CASREWASGAYEQYF
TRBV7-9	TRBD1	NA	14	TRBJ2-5	TGTGCCAGCAGCTTATGGGGGACAGAAGAGACCCAGTACTTC	CASSLWGTEETQYF
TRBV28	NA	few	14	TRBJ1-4	TGTGCGGTGGGGACATTTGCAACTAATGAAAAACTGTTTTTT	CAVGTFATNEKLFF
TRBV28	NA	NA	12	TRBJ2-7	TGTGCCAGCAGTCGAGGGTACTACGAGCAGTACTTC	CASSRGYYEQYF
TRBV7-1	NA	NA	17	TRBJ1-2	TGTGCCAGCAGCATCAGTGATTACGAGGGAAAGACCTATGGCTACACCTTC	CASSISDYEGKTYGYTF
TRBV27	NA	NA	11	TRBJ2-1	TGTGCCAGCAGTTTATACAATGAGCAGTTCTTC	CASSLYNEQFF
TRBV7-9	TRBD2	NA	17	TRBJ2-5	TGTGCCAGCAGCTTAGAGTGGGGCGGGAGGGCCGAGGAGACCCAGTACTTC	CASSLEWGGRAEETQYF
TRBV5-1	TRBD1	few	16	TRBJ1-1	TGCGCCAGCAGCTCCCGGGGAGGGGGCGTCGTCACTGAAGCTTTCTTT	CASSSRGGGVVTEAFF
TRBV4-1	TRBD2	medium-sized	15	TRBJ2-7	TGCGCCAGCAGCCAAGATGGGACTAGCGGCTACGAGCAGTACTTC	CASSQDGTSGYEQYF
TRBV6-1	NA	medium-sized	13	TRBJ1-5	TGTGCCAGCAGTGAAAGGTGGGCCCAGCCCCAGCATTTT	CASSERWAQPQHF
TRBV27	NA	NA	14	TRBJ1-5	TGTGCCAGCAGTTTATGGGGCAGCAATCAGCCCCAGCATTTT	CASSLWGSNQPQHF
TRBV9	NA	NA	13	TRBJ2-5	TGTGCCAGCAGCCGGCGGAGCCTGGCCACCCAGTACTTC	CASSRRSLATQYF
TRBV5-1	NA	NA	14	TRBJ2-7	TGCGCCAGCAGCTTGTTTTGGGGGGAGTACGAGCAGTACTTC	CASSLFWGEYEQYF
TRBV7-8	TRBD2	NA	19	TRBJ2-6	TGTGCCAGCAGCTTAGCGCTACTAGCGGGGGGCTGGGAGGCCAACGTCCTGACTTTC	CASSLALLAGGWEANVLTF
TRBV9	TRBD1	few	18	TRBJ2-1	TGTGCCAGCAGCGGACCGGGACAGGGAAATGTAAGCAACAATGAGCAGTTCTTC	CASSGPGQGNVSNNEQFF
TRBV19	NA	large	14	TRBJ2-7	TGTGCCAGTAGTACGGGAACAGTCTCCTACGAGCAGTACTTC	CASSTGTVSYEQYF
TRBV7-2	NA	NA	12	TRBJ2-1	TGTGCCAGCAGCTTTAGGGGGGGTGAGCAGTTCTTC	CASSFRGGEQFF
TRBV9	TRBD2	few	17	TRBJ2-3	TGTGCCAGCAGCGCTGGGGGCCTAGCGGGAATGGCAGATACGCAGTATTTT	CASSAGGLAGMADTQYF
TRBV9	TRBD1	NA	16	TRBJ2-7	TGTGCCAGCAACCGGGACAGCGAAGCAATGTCCTACGAGCAGTACTTC	CASNRDSEAMSYEQYF
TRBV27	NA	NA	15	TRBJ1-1	TGTGCCAGCAGTTTATGGTCTACGATGAACACTGAAGCTTTCTTT	CASSLWSTMNTEAFF
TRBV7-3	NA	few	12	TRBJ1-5	TGTGCCAGCAGCTTAACCGGGCAGCCCCAGCATTTT	CASSLTGQPQHF
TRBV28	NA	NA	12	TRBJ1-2	TGTGCCAGCAGTCCGCGCGGGGGGGGCTACACCTTC	CASSPRGGGYTF
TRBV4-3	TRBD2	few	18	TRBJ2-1	TGCGCCAGCAGCCCACGAACCTCACTAGCGGGGTCCCGGGGTGAGCAGTTCTTC	CASSPRTSLAGSRGEQFF
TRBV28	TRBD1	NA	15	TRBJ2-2	TGTGCCAGCACATGGACCCCAGGGGGCACCGGGGAGCTGTTTTTT	CASTWTPGGTGELFF
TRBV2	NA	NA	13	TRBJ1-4	TGTGCCAGCAGTGAAAGGGTGGGGGAAAAACTGTTTTTT	CASSERVGEKLFF
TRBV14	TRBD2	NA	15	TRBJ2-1	TGTGCCAGCAGCCAAGTAGCGGGCCCCTACAATGAGCAGTTCTTC	CASSQVAGPYNEQFF
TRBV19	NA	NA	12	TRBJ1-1	TGTGCCAGTAGTATCGGGAATACTGAAGCTTTCTTT	CASSIGNTEAFF
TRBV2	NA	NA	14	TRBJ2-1	TGTGCCAGCAGTGCCGTTTCAGGGAGCAATGAGCAGTTCTTC	CASSAVSGSNEQFF
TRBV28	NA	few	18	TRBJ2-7	TGTGCCAGCAGTTTATGGTTCTTCTGGCAGGGGTATTACGACGAGCAGTACTTC	CASSLWFFWQGYYDEQYF
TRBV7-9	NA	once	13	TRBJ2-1	TGTGCCAGCAGCTTTGGGTACTACAATGAGCAGTTCTTC	CASSFGYYNEQFF
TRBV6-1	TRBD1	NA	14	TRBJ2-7	TGTGCCAGCAGTGAGGGACAGGGGGCGGACGAGCAGTACTTC	CASSEGQGADEQYF
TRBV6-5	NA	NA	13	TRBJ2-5	TGTGCCAGCAAAGTGCGGGTCGGGGAGACCCAGTACTTC	CASKVRVGETQYF
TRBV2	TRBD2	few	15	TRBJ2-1	TGTGCCAGCAGCCGTCGACTAGCATTCTACAATGAGCAGTTCTTC	CASSRRLAFYNEQFF
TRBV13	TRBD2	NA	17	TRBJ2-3	TGTGCCAGCAGCCCGCGACCAACTAGCGCGGCTACAGATACGCAGTATTTT	CASSPRPTSAATDTQYF
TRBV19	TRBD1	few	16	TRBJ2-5	TGTGCCAGTAGTATACTTGGACAGGGGGGTCCTGAGACCCAGTACTTC	CASSILGQGGPETQYF
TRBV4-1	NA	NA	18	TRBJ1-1	TGCGCCAGCAGCCAAGTCCTTTTCTTTGGGCATAGGAACACTGAAGCTTTCTTT	CASSQVLFFGHRNTEAFF
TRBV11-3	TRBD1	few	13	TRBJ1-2	TGTGCCAGCAGCGCCGGGACAGGGGGAGGCTACACCTTC	CASSAGTGGGYTF
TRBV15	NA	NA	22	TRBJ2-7	TGTGCCACCAGCAGAGTCACTTCAATTTGGCGTTGGGTAAGCCTGGACTCCTACGAGCAGTACTTC	CATSRVTSIWRWVSLDSYEQYF
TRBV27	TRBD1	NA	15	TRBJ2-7	TGTGCCAGCAGTTTATCTGGACAGGCACCCTACGAGCAGTACTTC	CASSLSGQAPYEQYF
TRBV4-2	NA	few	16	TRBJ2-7	TGTGCCAGCAGCCAGGACCCCGGGACCGACTCCTACGAGCAGTACTTC	CASSQDPGTDSYEQYF
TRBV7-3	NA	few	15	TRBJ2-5	TGTGCCAGCAGCTACTACGGGACGAACCAAGAGACCCAGTACTTC	CASSYYGTNQETQYF
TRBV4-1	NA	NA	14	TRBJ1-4	TGCGCCAGCAGCCAAGTACAGGGAGGTGAAAAACTGTTTTTT	CASSQVQGGEKLFF